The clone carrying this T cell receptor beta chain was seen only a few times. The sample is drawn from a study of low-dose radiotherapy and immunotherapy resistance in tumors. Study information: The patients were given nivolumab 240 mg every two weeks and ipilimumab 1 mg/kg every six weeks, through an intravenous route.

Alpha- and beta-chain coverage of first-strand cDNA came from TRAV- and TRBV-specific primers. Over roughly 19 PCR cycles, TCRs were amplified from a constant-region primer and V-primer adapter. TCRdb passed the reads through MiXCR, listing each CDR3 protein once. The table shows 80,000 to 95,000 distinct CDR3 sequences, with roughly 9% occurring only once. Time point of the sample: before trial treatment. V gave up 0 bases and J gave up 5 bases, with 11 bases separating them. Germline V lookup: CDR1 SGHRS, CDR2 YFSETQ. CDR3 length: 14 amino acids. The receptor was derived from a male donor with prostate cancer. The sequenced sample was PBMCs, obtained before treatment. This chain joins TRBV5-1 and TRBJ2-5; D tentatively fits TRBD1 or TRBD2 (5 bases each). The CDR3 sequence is CASSLEWGSETQYF. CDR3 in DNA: TGCGCCAGCAGCTTGGAATGGGGGAGCGAGACCCAGTACTTC.